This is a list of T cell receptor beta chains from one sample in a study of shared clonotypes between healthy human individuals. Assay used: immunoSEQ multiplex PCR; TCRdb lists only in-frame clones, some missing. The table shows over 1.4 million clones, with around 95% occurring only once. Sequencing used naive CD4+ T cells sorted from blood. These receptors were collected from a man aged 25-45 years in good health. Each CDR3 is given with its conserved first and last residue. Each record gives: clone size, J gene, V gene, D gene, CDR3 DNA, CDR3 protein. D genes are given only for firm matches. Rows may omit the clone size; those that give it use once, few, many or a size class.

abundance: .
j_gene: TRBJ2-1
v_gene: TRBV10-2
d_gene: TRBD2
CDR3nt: TGCGCCAGCAGTGGAGTTCAAAGCGGGAGCGGCGATGAGCAGTTCTTC
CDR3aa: CASSGVQSGSGDEQFF

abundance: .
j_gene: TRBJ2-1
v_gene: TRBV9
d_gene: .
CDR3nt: TGTGCCAGCAGCGTAGTGGGAGGAAACAATGAGCAGTTCTTC
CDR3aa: CASSVVGGNNEQFF

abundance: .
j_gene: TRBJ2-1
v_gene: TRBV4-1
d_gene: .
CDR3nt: TGCGCCAGCAGCCGGGGCCTAGGTGAGCAGTTCTTC
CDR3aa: CASSRGLGEQFF

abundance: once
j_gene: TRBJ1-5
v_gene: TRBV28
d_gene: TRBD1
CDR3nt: TGTGCCAGCAGTTTAGTCGGGACAGATAGCAATCAGCCCCAGCATTTT
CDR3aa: CASSLVGTDSNQPQHF

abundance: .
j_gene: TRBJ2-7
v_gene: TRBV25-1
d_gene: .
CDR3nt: TGTGCCAGCAGTGAATCGGGACCGAGCTCCTACGAGCAGTACTTC
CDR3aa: CASSESGPSSYEQYF

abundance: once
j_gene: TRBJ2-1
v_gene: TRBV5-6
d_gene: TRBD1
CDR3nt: TGTGCCAGCAGCTTGGGATTGGACAGGGGGGAATACAATGAGCAGTTCTTC
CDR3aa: CASSLGLDRGEYNEQFF

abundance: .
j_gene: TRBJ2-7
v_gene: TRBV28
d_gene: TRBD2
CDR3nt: TGTGCCAGCAGTCTAATAGGGACTAGCCGGTACGAGCAGTACTTC
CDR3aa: CASSLIGTSRYEQYF

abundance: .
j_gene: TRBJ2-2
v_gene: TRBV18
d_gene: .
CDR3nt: TGTGCCAGCTCACCTGGGGCTTTAGTCTACACCGGGGAGCTGTTTTTT
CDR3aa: CASSPGALVYTGELFF

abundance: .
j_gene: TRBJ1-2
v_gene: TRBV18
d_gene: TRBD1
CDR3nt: TGTGCCAGCGGACAGGGTTTCGACTATGGCTACACCTTC
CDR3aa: CASGQGFDYGYTF

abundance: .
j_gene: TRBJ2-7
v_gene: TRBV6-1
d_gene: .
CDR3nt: TGTGCCAGCAGTGCCTTGGGAGACGAGCAGTACTTC
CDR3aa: CASSALGDEQYF

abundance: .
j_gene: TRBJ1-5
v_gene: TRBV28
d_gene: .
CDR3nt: TGTGCCAGCAGTCCCCCGGTGGAGCCCCAGCATTTT
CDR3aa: CASSPPVEPQHF

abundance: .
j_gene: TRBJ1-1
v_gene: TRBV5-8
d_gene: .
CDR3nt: TGTGCCAGCAGCTTGGGTTCCAGCACCACTGAAGCTTTCTTT
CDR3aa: CASSLGSSTTEAFF

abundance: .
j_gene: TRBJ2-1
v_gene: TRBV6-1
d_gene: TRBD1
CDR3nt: TGTGCCACCAAGGGACAGGGGGGTTACAATGAGCAGTTCTTC
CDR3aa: CATKGQGGYNEQFF

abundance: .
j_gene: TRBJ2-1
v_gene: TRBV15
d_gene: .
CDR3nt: TGTGCCACCAGCAGAGATTATAAGGGTTGGAATGAGCAGTTCTTC
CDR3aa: CATSRDYKGWNEQFF

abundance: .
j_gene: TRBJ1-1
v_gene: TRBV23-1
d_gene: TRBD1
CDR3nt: TGCGCCAGCAGTCAGGGCAGGGGGCTTCTAAGGAACACTGAAGCTTTCTTT
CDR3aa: CASSQGRGLLRNTEAFF

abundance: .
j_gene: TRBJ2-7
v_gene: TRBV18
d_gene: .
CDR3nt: TGTGCCAGCTCACCACGGATACGGGTGTACGAGCAGTACTTC
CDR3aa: CASSPRIRVYEQYF